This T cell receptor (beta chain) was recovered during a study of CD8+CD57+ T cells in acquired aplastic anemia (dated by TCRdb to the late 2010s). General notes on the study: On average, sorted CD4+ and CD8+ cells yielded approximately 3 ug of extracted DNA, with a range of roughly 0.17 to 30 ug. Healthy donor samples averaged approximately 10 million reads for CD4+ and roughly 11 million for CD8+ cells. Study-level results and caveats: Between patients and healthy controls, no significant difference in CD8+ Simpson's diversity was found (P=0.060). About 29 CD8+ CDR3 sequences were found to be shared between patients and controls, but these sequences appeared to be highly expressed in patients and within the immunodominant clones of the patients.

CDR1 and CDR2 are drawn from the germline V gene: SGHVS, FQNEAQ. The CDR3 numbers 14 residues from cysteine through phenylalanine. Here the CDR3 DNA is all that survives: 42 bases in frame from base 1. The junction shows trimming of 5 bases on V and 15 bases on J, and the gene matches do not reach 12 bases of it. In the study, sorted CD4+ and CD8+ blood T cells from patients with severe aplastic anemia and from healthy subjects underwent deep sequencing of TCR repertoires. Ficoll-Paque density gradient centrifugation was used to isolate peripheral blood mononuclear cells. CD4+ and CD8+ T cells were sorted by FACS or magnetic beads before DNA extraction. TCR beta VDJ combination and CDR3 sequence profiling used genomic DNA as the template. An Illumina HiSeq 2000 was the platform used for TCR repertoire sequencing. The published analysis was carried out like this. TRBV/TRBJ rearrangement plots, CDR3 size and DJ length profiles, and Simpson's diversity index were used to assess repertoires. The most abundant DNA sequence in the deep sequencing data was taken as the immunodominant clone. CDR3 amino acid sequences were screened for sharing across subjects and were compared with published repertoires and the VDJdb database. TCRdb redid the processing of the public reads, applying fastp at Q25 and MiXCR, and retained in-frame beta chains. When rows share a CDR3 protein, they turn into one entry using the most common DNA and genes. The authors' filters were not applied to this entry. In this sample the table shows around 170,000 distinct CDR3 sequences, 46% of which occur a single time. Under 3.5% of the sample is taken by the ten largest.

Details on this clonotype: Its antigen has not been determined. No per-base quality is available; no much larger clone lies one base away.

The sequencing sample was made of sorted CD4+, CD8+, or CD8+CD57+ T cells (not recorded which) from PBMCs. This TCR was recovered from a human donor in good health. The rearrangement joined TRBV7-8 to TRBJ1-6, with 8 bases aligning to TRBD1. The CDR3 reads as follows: CASSLPGQVKYLHF. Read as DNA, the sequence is TGTGCCAGCAGCCTCCCGGGACAGGTTAAGTACCTCCACTTT.